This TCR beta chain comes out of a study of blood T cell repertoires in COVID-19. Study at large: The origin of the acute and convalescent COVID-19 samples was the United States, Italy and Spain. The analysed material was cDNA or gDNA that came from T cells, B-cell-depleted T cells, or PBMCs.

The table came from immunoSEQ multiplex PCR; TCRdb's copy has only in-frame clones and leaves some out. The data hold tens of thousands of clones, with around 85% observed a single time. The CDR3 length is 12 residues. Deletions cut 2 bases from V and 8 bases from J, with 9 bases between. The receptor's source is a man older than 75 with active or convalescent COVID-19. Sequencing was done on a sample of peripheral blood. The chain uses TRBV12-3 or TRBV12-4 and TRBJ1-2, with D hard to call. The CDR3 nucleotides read TGTGCCAGCAGTTTATCGAGTTTGGGCTACACCTTC. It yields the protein CASSLSSLGYTF.